The rows below give T cell receptor beta chains drawn from one sample of a study of blood T cell repertoires in COVID-19. Profiled with immunoSEQ multiplex PCR; TCRdb holds only in-frame clones, not every one. The sample shows about 160,000 clones, about 91% of them seen only once. Sequenced: peripheral blood. These TCRs come from a woman aged 55 to 70 who had recovered from COVID-19. Both conserved end residues are part of each CDR3. Each record gives: V gene, D gene, clone size, J gene, CDR3 DNA, CDR3 protein. The D gene is left open where the match is weak. Rows give clone size only sometimes, using once, few, many, or a class for an expanded clone.

V: TRBV24-1; D: TRBD1; size: NA; J: TRBJ2-1; DNA: TGTGCCACCAGTGATTTCGGACAGGGGGGAGGGAATGAGCAGTTCTTC; CDR3: CATSDFGQGGGNEQFF
V: TRBV6-5; D: NA; size: NA; J: TRBJ1-5; DNA: TGTGCCAGCAGTTACTCCGTTCGGGTCAATCAGCCCCAGCATTTT; CDR3: CASSYSVRVNQPQHF
V: TRBV2; D: NA; size: NA; J: TRBJ2-3; DNA: TGTGCCAGCAGTGTTGTCGCAGATACGCAGTATTTT; CDR3: CASSVVADTQYF
V: TRBV9; D: NA; size: NA; J: TRBJ2-3; DNA: TGTGCCAGCAGCGTAGGCGGGGCAACAAGCACAGATACGCAGTATTTT; CDR3: CASSVGGATSTDTQYF
V: TRBV24-1; D: TRBD1; size: once; J: TRBJ1-5; DNA: TGTGCCACCAGTCGCGGGGGACAGGGGCCCCAGCATTTT; CDR3: CATSRGGQGPQHF
V: TRBV27; D: NA; size: NA; J: TRBJ2-3; DNA: TGTGCCACCAACCCACGGGGGGCGGTAGATACGCAGTATTTT; CDR3: CATNPRGAVDTQYF
V: TRBV12-3/TRBV12-4; D: TRBD1; size: NA; J: TRBJ1-4; DNA: TGTGCCAGCAGGGACAGGACGAATGAAAAACTGTTTTTT; CDR3: CASRDRTNEKLFF
V: TRBV28; D: NA; size: few; J: TRBJ1-5; DNA: TGTGCCAGCAGCGGCGGGGGGCGACTCAATCAGCCCCAGCATTTT; CDR3: CASSGGGRLNQPQHF
V: TRBV27; D: TRBD2; size: NA; J: TRBJ2-3; DNA: TGTGCCAGCAATAAAAATAGCGGGGGGGCTTTAGATACGCAGTATTTT; CDR3: CASNKNSGGALDTQYF
V: TRBV6-2/TRBV6-3; D: NA; size: NA; J: TRBJ1-6; DNA: TGTGCCAGCAGTTACGCCTCAGGGGTAAATTCACCCCTCCACTTT; CDR3: CASSYASGVNSPLHF
V: TRBV4-1; D: NA; size: NA; J: TRBJ2-1; DNA: TGCGCCAGCAGCCAAGGGACAGTTATTAACAATGAGCAGTTCTTC; CDR3: CASSQGTVINNEQFF
V: TRBV6-5; D: NA; size: NA; J: TRBJ2-7; DNA: TGTGCCAGCAGTTACTCGACGGGAACCTACGAGCAGTACTTC; CDR3: CASSYSTGTYEQYF
V: TRBV7-9; D: NA; size: once; J: TRBJ1-2; DNA: TGTGCCAGCAGCTTAATAACAGGTTATGGCTACACCTTC; CDR3: CASSLITGYGYTF
V: TRBV3-1/TRBV3-2; D: TRBD1; size: NA; J: TRBJ1-4; DNA: TGTGCCAGCAGAATGACAGGGGCCGCCCTTAATGAAAAACTGTTTTTT; CDR3: CASRMTGAALNEKLFF
V: TRBV3-1/TRBV3-2; D: TRBD1; size: NA; J: TRBJ2-7; DNA: TGTGCCAGCAGCCAGGCGGACAGGGTGTACGAGCAGTACTTC; CDR3: CASSQADRVYEQYF
V: TRBV7-9; D: NA; size: few; J: TRBJ1-3; DNA: TGTGCCAGCAGCTTTGGAGACAGGCCCTCTGGAAACACCATATATTTT; CDR3: CASSFGDRPSGNTIYF
V: TRBV7-2; D: NA; size: NA; J: TRBJ2-7; DNA: TGTGCCAGCAGCCCCCAGGTTGGGTCATACGAGCAGTACTTC; CDR3: CASSPQVGSYEQYF
V: TRBV27; D: NA; size: once; J: TRBJ1-4; DNA: TGTGCCAGCCGTTCAGTTGAAAAACTGTTTTTT; CDR3: CASRSVEKLFF
V: TRBV7-9; D: TRBD1; size: NA; J: TRBJ1-1; DNA: TGTGCCAGCAGCCGAGACAGGGGGACGATGAACACTGAAGCTTTCTTT; CDR3: CASSRDRGTMNTEAFF
V: TRBV4-3; D: NA; size: once; J: TRBJ1-3; DNA: TGCGCCAGCAGCCAGTTCGTCAATTCGGGCTCTGGAAACACCATATATTTT; CDR3: CASSQFVNSGSGNTIYF
V: TRBV3-1/TRBV3-2; D: NA; size: NA; J: TRBJ1-2; DNA: TGTGCCAGCAGCCCCTGGGGCCCCTATGGCTACACCTTC; CDR3: CASSPWGPYGYTF
V: TRBV3-1/TRBV3-2; D: NA; size: NA; J: TRBJ1-6; DNA: TGTGCCAGCAGCCCCAGCGCGGACGGAGGGAATTCACCCCTCCACTTT; CDR3: CASSPSADGGNSPLHF
V: TRBV6-6; D: TRBD1; size: NA; J: TRBJ2-7; DNA: TGTGCCAGCAGTTACGGAACAGGGGTGAGCTACGAGCAGTACTTC; CDR3: CASSYGTGVSYEQYF
V: TRBV10-3; D: TRBD1; size: NA; J: TRBJ2-3; DNA: TGTGCCATCAGGGCTACAGGGGTCTCGACAGATACGCAGTATTTT; CDR3: CAIRATGVSTDTQYF
V: TRBV28; D: NA; size: few; J: TRBJ2-7; DNA: TGTGCCAGCACATCACGGGTTGGGGCGAGAGAGCAGTACTTC; CDR3: CASTSRVGAREQYF
V: TRBV4-1; D: NA; size: NA; J: TRBJ2-2; DNA: TGCGCCAGCAGCCAACCCCCGGGTCTGACGTCCGGGGAGCTGTTTTTT; CDR3: CASSQPPGLTSGELFF
V: TRBV27; D: TRBD2; size: NA; J: TRBJ2-7; DNA: TGTGCCAGCAGTGGGAGTGACGGGACTAGCGGCTCCTACGAGCAGTACTTC; CDR3: CASSGSDGTSGSYEQYF
V: TRBV2; D: NA; size: once; J: TRBJ2-3; DNA: TGTGCCAGCAAAGAAGACATTGATACGCAGTATTTT; CDR3: CASKEDIDTQYF
V: TRBV4-2; D: TRBD1; size: NA; J: TRBJ2-2; DNA: TGTGCCAGCAGCCAACCGGGACAGGGTGCTCCCGGGGAGCTGTTTTTT; CDR3: CASSQPGQGAPGELFF
V: TRBV11-2; D: NA; size: once; J: TRBJ2-5; DNA: TGTGCCTGCGGGCGGTCTCAAGAGACCCAGTACTTC; CDR3: CACGRSQETQYF
V: TRBV7-6; D: TRBD1; size: NA; J: TRBJ2-3; DNA: TGTGCCAGCAGCGACAGGGGAGTGAGGCAGTATTTT; CDR3: CASSDRGVRQYF
V: TRBV6-5; D: TRBD2; size: once; J: TRBJ2-3; DNA: TGTGCCAGCAGTTACCATACAGCGGGGGGGCCGGATACGCAGTATTTT; CDR3: CASSYHTAGGPDTQYF
V: TRBV6-5; D: NA; size: NA; J: TRBJ1-6; DNA: TGTGCCAGCATCCCGACAGGACAAAATTCACCCCTCCACTTT; CDR3: CASIPTGQNSPLHF
V: TRBV7-6; D: NA; size: NA; J: TRBJ1-6; DNA: TGTGCCAGCAGCTTACGCGGTGCCGGTGGTTCACCCCTCCACTTT; CDR3: CASSLRGAGGSPLHF
V: TRBV7-2; D: NA; size: NA; J: TRBJ2-5; DNA: TGTGCCAGCAGCCGTGGCGGAGCGGGAGAGACCCAGTACTTC; CDR3: CASSRGGAGETQYF
V: TRBV21-1; D: NA; size: few; J: TRBJ1-4; DNA: TGTGCCAGCAGCAAAAGCCCCAGGACAGCAACTAATGAAAAACTGTTTTTT; CDR3: CASSKSPRTATNEKLFF
V: TRBV28; D: NA; size: NA; J: TRBJ1-2; DNA: TGTGCCAGCAGTTTAAACGGGGTCTATGGCTACACCTTC; CDR3: CASSLNGVYGYTF
V: TRBV5-1; D: TRBD1; size: NA; J: TRBJ1-6; DNA: TGCGCCAGCAGCATGGGGACAGGGAATAATTCACCCCTCCACTTT; CDR3: CASSMGTGNNSPLHF
V: TRBV27; D: TRBD1; size: NA; J: TRBJ2-7; DNA: TGTGCCAGCAGTGACAGGGGCGGAAACTACGAGCAGTACTTC; CDR3: CASSDRGGNYEQYF
V: TRBV9; D: NA; size: once; J: TRBJ2-1; DNA: TGTGCCAGCAGCGTAGATGGTCCAGGGTCCTACAATGAGCAGTTCTTC; CDR3: CASSVDGPGSYNEQFF
V: TRBV28; D: TRBD1; size: once; J: TRBJ2-5; DNA: TGTGCCAGCAGTTCCGGGGACAGAAGAGAGACCCAGTACTTC; CDR3: CASSSGDRRETQYF
V: TRBV12-5; D: NA; size: NA; J: TRBJ2-7; DNA: TGTGCTAGCCTACCCCGGGACAACTCCTACGAGCAGTACTTC; CDR3: CASLPRDNSYEQYF
V: TRBV6-1; D: NA; size: NA; J: TRBJ2-7; DNA: TGTGCCAGCAGTGAAGCTGGACTCTACGAGCAGTACTTC; CDR3: CASSEAGLYEQYF
V: TRBV4-2; D: TRBD1; size: NA; J: TRBJ1-2; DNA: TGTGCCAGCAGCCAAGCTAGACAGGGGGTAGGTGGCTACACCTTC; CDR3: CASSQARQGVGGYTF
V: TRBV19; D: TRBD1; size: NA; J: TRBJ1-2; DNA: TGTGCCAGTAGTATCTTCCAAGGGGGCGCCTATGGCTACACCTTC; CDR3: CASSIFQGGAYGYTF
V: TRBV13; D: TRBD2; size: once; J: TRBJ2-1; DNA: TGTGCCAGCAGCTCCGGTGGGGGACTAGGGAATGAGCAGTTCTTC; CDR3: CASSSGGGLGNEQFF
V: TRBV4-1; D: NA; size: NA; J: TRBJ2-7; DNA: TGCGCCAGCAGCCCTATCACCTTGAGAAAGACCTACGAGCAGTACTTC; CDR3: CASSPITLRKTYEQYF
V: TRBV11-2; D: NA; size: NA; J: TRBJ2-5; DNA: TGTGCCAGCAGCTTATTCACCCTACGGTCTCGGCAAGAGACCCAGTACTTC; CDR3: CASSLFTLRSRQETQYF
V: TRBV7-9; D: TRBD1; size: NA; J: TRBJ2-1; DNA: TGTGCCAGCAGCAGACACGGGACAGGGGACTACAATGAGCAGTTCTTC; CDR3: CASSRHGTGDYNEQFF
V: TRBV30; D: TRBD2; size: NA; J: TRBJ2-3; DNA: TGTGCCTGGATAAGGCGGGGGGCCGGGGGAGATACGCAGTATTTT; CDR3: CAWIRRGAGGDTQYF
V: TRBV4-1; D: TRBD1; size: NA; J: TRBJ1-2; DNA: TGCGCCAGCAGCCAAGTTTCAACAGGGGGCAGGAATGGCTACACCTTC; CDR3: CASSQVSTGGRNGYTF
V: TRBV2; D: NA; size: NA; J: TRBJ2-5; DNA: TGTGCCAGCAGATACACAGGGAAAGAGACCCAGTACTTC; CDR3: CASRYTGKETQYF
V: TRBV3-1/TRBV3-2; D: TRBD2; size: NA; J: TRBJ2-2; DNA: TGTGCCAGCAGCCAAGATGGGTTGTTTGGGGGGGAAAAAACCGGGGAGCTGTTTTTT; CDR3: CASSQDGLFGGEKTGELFF
V: TRBV6-6; D: TRBD1; size: NA; J: TRBJ1-3; DNA: TGTGCCAGCACCGACCTTGACAGGGGAAATGGAAACACCATATATTTT; CDR3: CASTDLDRGNGNTIYF